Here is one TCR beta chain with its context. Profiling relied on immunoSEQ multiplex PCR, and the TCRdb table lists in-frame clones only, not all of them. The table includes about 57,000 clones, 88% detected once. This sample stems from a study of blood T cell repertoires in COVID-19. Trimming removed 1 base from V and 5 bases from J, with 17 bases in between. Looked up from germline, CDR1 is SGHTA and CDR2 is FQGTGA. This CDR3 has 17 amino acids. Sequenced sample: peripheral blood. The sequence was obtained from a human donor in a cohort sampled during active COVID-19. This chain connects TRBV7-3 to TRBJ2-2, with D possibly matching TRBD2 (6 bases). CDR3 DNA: TGTGCCAGCAGCTTAAGAGTTACGGCTGCGGGGACCGGGGAGCTGTTTTTT. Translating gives CASSLRVTAAGTGELFF.